Sequencing of this T cell receptor beta chain was carried out in a study of T cells after yellow fever vaccination. Germline loops: CDR1 SNHLY, CDR2 FYNNEI. V lost 3 bases and J 9 bases, leaving 15 bases between the germline ends. The CDR3 runs to 14 residues. MiXCR, run by TCRdb on the 5' RACE reads, gives a single entry per CDR3 protein. The sample includes around 310,000 distinct CDR3 sequences, 3% to 4.5% seen only once; the top ten take around 22%. This clonotype was picked up many times. Sequenced here: PBMCs, sampled on the day of the yellow fever booster vaccination. This TCR derives from a young man who received the YFV17D yellow fever vaccine. This chain links TRBV2 with TRBJ2-4; the D gene is possibly TRBD2 (6 bases). CDR3 amino acids: CASSEAREGGIQYF. The CDR3 DNA reads TGTGCCAGCAGTGAGGCGAGAGAGGGAGGCATTCAGTACTTC.